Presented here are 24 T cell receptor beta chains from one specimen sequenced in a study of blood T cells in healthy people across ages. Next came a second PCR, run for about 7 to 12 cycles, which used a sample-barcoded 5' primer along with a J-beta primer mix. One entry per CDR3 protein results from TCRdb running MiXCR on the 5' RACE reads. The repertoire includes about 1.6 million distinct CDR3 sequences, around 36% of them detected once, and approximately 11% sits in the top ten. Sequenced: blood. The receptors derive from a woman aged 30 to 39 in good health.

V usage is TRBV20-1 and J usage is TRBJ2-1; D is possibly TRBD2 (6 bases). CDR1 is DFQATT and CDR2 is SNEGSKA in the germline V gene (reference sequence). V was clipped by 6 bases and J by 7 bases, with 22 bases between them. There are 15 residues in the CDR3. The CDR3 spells CSALSRETPRNEQFF. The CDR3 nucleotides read TGCAGTGCCTTGAGCCGGGAGACCCCCCGTAATGAGCAGTTCTTC.

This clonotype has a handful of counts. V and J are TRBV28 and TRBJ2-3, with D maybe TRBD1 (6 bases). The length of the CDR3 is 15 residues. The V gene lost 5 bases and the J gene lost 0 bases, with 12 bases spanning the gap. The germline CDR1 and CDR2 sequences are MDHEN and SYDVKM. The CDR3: CASSPQGISTDTQYF. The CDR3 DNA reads TGTGCCAGCAGTCCCCAGGGGATAAGCACAGATACGCAGTATTTT.

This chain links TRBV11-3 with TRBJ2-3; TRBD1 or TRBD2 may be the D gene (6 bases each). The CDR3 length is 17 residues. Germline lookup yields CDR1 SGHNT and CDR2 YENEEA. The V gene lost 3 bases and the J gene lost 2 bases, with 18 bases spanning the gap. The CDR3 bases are TGTGCCAGCAGCTTGGGGGCTCGGGGGCCGAACACAGATACGCAGTATTTT. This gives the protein CASSLGARGPNTDTQYF.

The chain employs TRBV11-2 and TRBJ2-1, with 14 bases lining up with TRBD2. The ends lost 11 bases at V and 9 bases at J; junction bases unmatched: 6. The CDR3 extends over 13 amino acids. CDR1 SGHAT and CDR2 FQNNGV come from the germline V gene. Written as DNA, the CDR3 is TGTGCCCCAGGACTAGCGGGAGGAGTTGAGCAGTTCTTC. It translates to CAPGLAGGVEQFF.

CDR3 in DNA: TGCAGTGCACGCGGACTAGCGGGGAAGAACTACAATGAGCAGTTCTTC. Its translation is CSARGLAGKNYNEQFF. V usage is TRBV20-1 and J usage is TRBJ2-1, with 12 bases identical to TRBD2. J gave up 3 bases and V 6 bases, and 9 bases lay outside the gene matches. The CDR3 has 16 residues. The germline CDR1 and CDR2 sequences are DFQATT and SNEGSKA (reference sequence).

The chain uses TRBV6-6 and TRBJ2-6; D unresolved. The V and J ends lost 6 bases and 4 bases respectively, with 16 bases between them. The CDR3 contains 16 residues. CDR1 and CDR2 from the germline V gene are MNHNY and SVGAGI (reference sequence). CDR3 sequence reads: CASSRPGSRGANVLTF. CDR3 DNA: TGTGCCAGCAGCAGACCCGGCTCCAGGGGGGCCAACGTCCTGACTTTC.

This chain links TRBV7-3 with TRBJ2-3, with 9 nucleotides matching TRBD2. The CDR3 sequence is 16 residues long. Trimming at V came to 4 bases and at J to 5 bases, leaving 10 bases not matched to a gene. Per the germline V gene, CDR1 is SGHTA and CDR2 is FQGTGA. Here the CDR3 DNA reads TGTGCCAGCAGCTCTTCGCGGGGGGGCCGGGAAGATACGCAGTATTTT. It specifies CASSSSRGGREDTQYF.

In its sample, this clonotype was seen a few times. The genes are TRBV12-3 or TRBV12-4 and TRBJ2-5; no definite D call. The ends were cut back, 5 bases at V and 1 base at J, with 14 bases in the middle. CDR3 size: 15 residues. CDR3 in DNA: TGTGCCAGCAGTGAACCCGGCAGGAGCCAAGAGACCCAGTACTTC. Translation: CASSEPGRSQETQYF.

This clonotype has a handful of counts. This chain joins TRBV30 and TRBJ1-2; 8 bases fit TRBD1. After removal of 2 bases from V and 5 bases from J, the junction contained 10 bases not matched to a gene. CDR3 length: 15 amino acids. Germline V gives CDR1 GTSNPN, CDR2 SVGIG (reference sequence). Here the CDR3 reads CAWSPKQGEGYGYTF. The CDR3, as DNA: TGTGCCTGGAGTCCTAAACAGGGGGAAGGGTATGGCTACACCTTC.

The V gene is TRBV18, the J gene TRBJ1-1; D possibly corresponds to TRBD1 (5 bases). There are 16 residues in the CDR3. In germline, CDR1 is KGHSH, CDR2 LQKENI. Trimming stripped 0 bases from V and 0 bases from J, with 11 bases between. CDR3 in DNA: TGTGCCAGCTCACCACCCAAAGTGGGGGTGAACACTGAAGCTTTCTTT. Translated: CASSPPKVGVNTEAFF.

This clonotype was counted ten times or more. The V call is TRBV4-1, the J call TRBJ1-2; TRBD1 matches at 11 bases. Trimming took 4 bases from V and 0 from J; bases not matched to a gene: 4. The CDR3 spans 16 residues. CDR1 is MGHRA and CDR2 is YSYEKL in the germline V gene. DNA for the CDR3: TGCGCCAGCAGCCCCGGGACAGGGGGGTCTAACTATGGCTACACCTTC. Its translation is CASSPGTGGSNYGYTF.

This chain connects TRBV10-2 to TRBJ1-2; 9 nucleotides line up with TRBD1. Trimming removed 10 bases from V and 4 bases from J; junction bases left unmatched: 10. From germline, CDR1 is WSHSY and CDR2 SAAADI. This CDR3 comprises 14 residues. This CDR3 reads CATKPQQGAYGYTF. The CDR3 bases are TGCGCCACCAAACCCCAACAGGGGGCCTATGGCTACACCTTC.

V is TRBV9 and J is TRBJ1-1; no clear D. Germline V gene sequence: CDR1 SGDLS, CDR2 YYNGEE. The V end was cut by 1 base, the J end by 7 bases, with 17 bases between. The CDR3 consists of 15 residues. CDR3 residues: CASSVIQRGGVEAFF. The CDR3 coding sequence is TGTGCCAGCAGCGTAATCCAGCGCGGTGGGGTTGAAGCTTTCTTT.

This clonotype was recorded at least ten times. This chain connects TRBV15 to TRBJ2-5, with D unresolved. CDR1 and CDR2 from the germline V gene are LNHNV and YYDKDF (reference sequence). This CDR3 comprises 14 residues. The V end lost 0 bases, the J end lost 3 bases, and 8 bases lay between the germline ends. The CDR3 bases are TGTGCCACCAGCAGAGATGTTACGAAAGAGACCCAGTACTTC. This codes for CATSRDVTKETQYF.

CDR3 coding DNA: TGTGCCAGCAGTGAAGGTCAGGGGGCAAACACCGGGGAGCTGTTTTTT. Translating gives CASSEGQGANTGELFF. This chain joins TRBV2 and TRBJ2-2, with 8 bases identical to TRBD1. The CDR3 extends over 16 amino acids. With 1 base clipped from V and 2 bases from J, the junction kept 3 bases outside the gene matches. In germline, CDR1 is SNHLY, CDR2 FYNNEI. Based on the CDR3 plus reference TRBV2 and TRBJ2-2, the full variable domain is EPEVTQTPSHQVTQMGQEVILRCVPISNHLYFYWYRQILGQKVEFLVSFYNNEISEKSEIFDDQFSVERPDGSNFTLKIRSTKLEDSAMYFCASSEGQGANTGELFFGEGSRLTVL.

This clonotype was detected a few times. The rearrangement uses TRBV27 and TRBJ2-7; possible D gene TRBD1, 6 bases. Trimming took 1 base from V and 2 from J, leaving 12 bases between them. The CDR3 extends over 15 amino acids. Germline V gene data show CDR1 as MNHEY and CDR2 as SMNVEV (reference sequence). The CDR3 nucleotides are TGTGCCAGCAGTTTATTCCCAGGGGCCACCTACGAGCAGTACTTC. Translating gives CASSLFPGATYEQYF.

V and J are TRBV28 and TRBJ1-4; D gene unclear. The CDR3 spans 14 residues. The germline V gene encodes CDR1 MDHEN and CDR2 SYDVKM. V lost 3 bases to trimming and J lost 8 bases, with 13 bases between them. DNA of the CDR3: TGTGCCAGCAGTTTCGCAGGCAGCTCGGAAAAACTGTTTTTT. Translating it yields CASSFAGSSEKLFF. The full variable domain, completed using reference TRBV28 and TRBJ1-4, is DVKVTQSSRYLVKRTGEKVFLECVQDMDHENMFWYRQDPGLGLRLIYFSYDVKMKEKGDIPEGYSVSREKKERFSLILESASTNQTSMYLCASSFAGSSEKLFFGSGTQLSVL.

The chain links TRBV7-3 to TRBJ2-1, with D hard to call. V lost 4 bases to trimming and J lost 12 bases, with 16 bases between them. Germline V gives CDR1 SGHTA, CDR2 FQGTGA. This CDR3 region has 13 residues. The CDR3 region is CASSSLYNDVQFF. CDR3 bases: TGTGCCAGCAGCTCCCTTTACAATGACGTGCAGTTCTTC. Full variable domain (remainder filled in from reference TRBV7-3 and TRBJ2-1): GAGVSQTPSNKVTEKGKYVELRCDPISGHTALYWYRQSLGQGPEFLIYFQGTGAADDSGLPNDRFFAVRPEGSVSTLKIQRTERGDSAVYLCASSSLYNDVQFFGPGTRLTVL.

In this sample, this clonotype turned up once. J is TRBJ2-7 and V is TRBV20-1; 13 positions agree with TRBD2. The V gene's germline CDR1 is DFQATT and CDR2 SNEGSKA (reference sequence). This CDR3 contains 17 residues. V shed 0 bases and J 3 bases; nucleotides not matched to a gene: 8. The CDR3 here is CSARDLWTSGGLYEQYF. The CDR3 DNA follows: TGCAGTGCTAGAGATCTCTGGACTAGCGGGGGACTCTACGAGCAGTACTTC.

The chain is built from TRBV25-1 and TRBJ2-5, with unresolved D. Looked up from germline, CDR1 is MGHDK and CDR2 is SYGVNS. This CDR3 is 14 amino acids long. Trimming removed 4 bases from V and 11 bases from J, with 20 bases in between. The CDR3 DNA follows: TGTGCCAGCAGTGGGCAGGACGGCTGGAATGAGCAGTACTTC. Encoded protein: CASSGQDGWNEQYF.

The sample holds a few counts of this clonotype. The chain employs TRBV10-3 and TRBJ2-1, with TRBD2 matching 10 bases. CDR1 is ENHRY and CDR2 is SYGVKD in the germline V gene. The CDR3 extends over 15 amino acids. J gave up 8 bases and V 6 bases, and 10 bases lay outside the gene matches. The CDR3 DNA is TGTGCCATCAGAGCCACTAGCGGGACTGTCTATGAGCAGTTCTTC. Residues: CAIRATSGTVYEQFF.

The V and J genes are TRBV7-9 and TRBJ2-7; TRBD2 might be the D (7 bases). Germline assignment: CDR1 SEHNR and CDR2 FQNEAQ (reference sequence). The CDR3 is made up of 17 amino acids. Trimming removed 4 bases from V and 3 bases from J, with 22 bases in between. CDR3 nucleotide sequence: TGTGCCAGCAGCTCAAGTTGGGGGGGTCGGGACAACTACGAGCAGTACTTC. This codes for CASSSSWGGRDNYEQYF.

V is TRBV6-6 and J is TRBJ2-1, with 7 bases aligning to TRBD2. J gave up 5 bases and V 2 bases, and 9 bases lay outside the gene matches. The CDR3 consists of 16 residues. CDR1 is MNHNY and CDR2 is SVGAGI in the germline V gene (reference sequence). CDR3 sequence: CASSYGAGEHHNEQFF. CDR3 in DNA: TGTGCCAGCAGTTACGGGGCGGGGGAGCACCACAATGAGCAGTTCTTC.

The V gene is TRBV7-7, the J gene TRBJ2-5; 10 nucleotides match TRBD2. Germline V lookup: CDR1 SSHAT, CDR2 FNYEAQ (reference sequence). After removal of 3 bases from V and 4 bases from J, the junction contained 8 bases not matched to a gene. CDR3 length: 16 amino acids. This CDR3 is CASSFSLAGTPETQYF. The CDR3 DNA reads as TGTGCCAGCAGCTTCTCACTAGCGGGGACCCCAGAGACCCAGTACTTC.